Below are 18 T cell receptor beta chains sequenced from a single sample in a study of T cells in Graves' hyperthyroidism and ophthalmopathy. Amplification yielded TCR beta CDR3 regions, with RNA transcripts as the source. When the TCR CDR3 underwent first-round RT-PCR, the HTBI primer set was used. TCRdb used MiXCR to reprocess the multiplex PCR reads, holding one entry per CDR3 protein. The repertoire has about 570,000 distinct CDR3 sequences, about 43% of them found once; the top ten carry roughly 19%. The material sequenced was peripheral blood or thyroid tissue (not recorded which). All receptors come from an adult woman with Graves' disease, either hyperthyroidism or ophthalmopathy (not recorded which).

In its sample, this clonotype was seen a few times. This chain connects TRBV7-2 to TRBJ2-5; tentative D call: TRBD2 (6 bases). The CDR3 runs to 13 residues. The germline gives CDR1 SGHTA, CDR2 FQGNSA. V lost 5 bases and J lost 5, with 12 bases in between. CDR3 region: CASSRGGLETQYF. DNA for the CDR3: TGTGCCAGCAGCCGCGGAGGGCTGGAGACCCAGTACTTC.

Only one count was recorded for this clonotype. J is TRBJ1-1 and V is TRBV10-2; perhaps TRBD1 as D (5 bases). V lost 4 bases to trimming and J lost 5 bases, with 17 bases between them. Germline V gene lookup returns CDR1 WSHSY and CDR2 SAAADI. The CDR3 consists of 15 residues. CDR3: CASSVRGTGGTEAFF. The CDR3 nucleotides are TGCGCCAGCAGTGTCCGTGGGACGGGGGGAACTGAAGCTTTCTTT.

With regard to this clonotype: Relative to the germline gene, one junction end is altered; a read error may explain this. This chain connects TRBV7-3 to TRBJ2-5; D unclear. The CDR3 is 12 amino acids. Germline CDR1 SGHTA, CDR2 FQGTGA. The CDR3 loop is CASGRPEGTQYF. The DNA for the CDR3 is TGCGCCAGTGGCCGACCAGAAGGGACCCAGTACTTC.

This clonotype was observed many times. The chain recombines TRBV9 with TRBJ2-7; TRBD1 matches 7 bases. CDR3 size: 14 residues. CDR1 SGDLS and CDR2 YYNGEE come from the germline V gene. V was pared by 2 bases and J by 7 bases, with 9 bases of the junction left unmatched. CDR3 in amino acids: CASSVDSQGREQYF. The CDR3 nucleotides read TGTGCCAGCAGCGTCGACTCACAGGGGCGGGAGCAGTACTTC.

This clonotype was recorded only once. The chain has TRBV10-3 and TRBJ2-5, with TRBD2 matching over 7 bases. The CDR3 runs to 14 residues. V trimming: 2 bases; J trimming: 4 bases; junction bases outside the gene matches: 4. From germline, CDR1 is ENHRY and CDR2 SYGVKD. The CDR3 region is CAISEGGVAETQYF. DNA for the CDR3: TGTGCCATCAGTGAGGGGGGGGTCGCAGAGACCCAGTACTTC.

CDR3 loop: CASGLGSGNQEQYF. Written as DNA, the CDR3 is TGTGCCAGCGGTCTTGGCTCGGGCAACCAAGAGCAGTACTTC. The rearrangement joins TRBV2 to TRBJ2-7; D is uncertain. The CDR3 sequence is 14 residues long. Between the trimmed V and J ends, which lost 8 bases and 7 bases, there was a span of 21 bases. Germline V gene data show CDR1 as SNHLY and CDR2 as FYNNEI.

The rearrangement links TRBV3-1 to TRBJ1-1, with D unresolved. V was clipped by 1 base and J by 0 bases, with 15 bases between them. The CDR3 length is 17 residues. The V gene's germline CDR1 is LGHDT and CDR2 YNNKEL (reference sequence). CDR3: CASSQGRTLAMNTEAFF. DNA for the CDR3: TGTGCCAGCAGCCAAGGGAGAACCCTAGCCATGAACACTGAAGCTTTCTTT. Complete variable domain (other parts from reference TRBV3-1 and TRBJ1-1): DTAVSQTPKYLVTQMGNDKSIKCEQNLGHDTMYWYKQDSKKFLKIMFSYNNKELIINETVPNRFSPKSPDKAHLNLHINSLELGDSAVYFCASSQGRTLAMNTEAFFGQGTRLTVV.

The rearrangement links TRBV2 to TRBJ1-4; D uncertain. V dropped 5 bases and J dropped 10 bases, with 14 bases sitting between them. There are 13 residues in the CDR3. From germline, CDR1 is SNHLY and CDR2 FYNNEI. This chain's CDR3 is CASSPDQNRKLFF. The DNA for the CDR3 is TGTGCCAGCAGTCCCGACCAAAATCGAAAACTGTTTTTT.

This clonotype was detected many times. The genes are TRBV16 and TRBJ1-2; D gene unclear. Germline V gene data show CDR1 as KGHSY and CDR2 as FQNENV. Deletions cut 7 bases from V and 0 bases from J, with 15 bases between. The CDR3 is 15 residues long. CDR3 sequence: CASTRHLRANYGYTF. The CDR3 DNA reads as TGTGCCAGCACGAGGCATCTAAGAGCTAACTATGGCTACACCTTC.

The chain combines TRBV20-1 with TRBJ2-5; D unclear. The DNA matches TRBJ2-1 better at its end, which makes the J call doubtful. The CDR3 totals 11 residues. Germline V CDR1 and CDR2: DFQATT, SNEGSKA (reference sequence). The chain's CDR3 is CSAHPHNEQFF. CDR3 in DNA: TGCAGTGCGCACCCTCATAATGAGCAGTTCTTC.

The chain recombines TRBV15 with TRBJ1-5; 7 bases align to TRBD1. Trimming at V came to 0 bases and at J to 3 bases, leaving 8 bases not matched to a gene. The CDR3 has 17 residues. CDR1 and CDR2 (germline): LNHNV, YYDKDF (reference sequence). CDR3 nucleotide sequence: TGTGCCACCAGCAGAGATCGGGGCAGGGGGGTCAATCAGCCCCAGCATTTT. Translated: CATSRDRGRGVNQPQHF.

This clonotype was counted many times. The chain carries TRBV6-5 and TRBJ1-2; D unresolved. The ends were cut back, 2 bases at V and 2 bases at J, with 15 bases in the middle. The CDR3 spans 16 residues. In germline, CDR1 is MNHEY, CDR2 SVGAGI. The CDR3 DNA is TGTGCCAGCAGTTACCAAGCTTGGACGGGCAACTATGGCTACACCTTC. This gives the protein CASSYQAWTGNYGYTF.

In this sample, this clonotype turned up many times. This rearrangement joins TRBV7-9 to TRBJ1-1, with 10 bases aligning to TRBD1. CDR3 size: 14 residues. V trimming: 4 bases; J trimming: 10 bases; junction bases outside the gene matches: 9. The V gene's germline CDR1 is SEHNR and CDR2 FQNEAQ (reference sequence). The CDR3 DNA follows: TGTGCCAGCAGCTCCTGGGGGACAGGGGATGGAGCTTTCTTT. It is translated as CASSSWGTGDGAFF. The variable domain in full, completed from reference TRBV7-9 and TRBJ1-1, reads DTGVSQNPRHKITKRGQNVTFRCDPISEHNRLYWYRQTLGQGPEFLTYFQNEAQLEKSRLLSDRFSAERPKGSFSTLEIQRTEQGDSAMYLCASSSWGTGDGAFFGQGTRLTVV.

This clonotype was detected only a few times. V is TRBV2 and J is TRBJ1-2; TRBD1 is a possible D gene (5 bases). Germline V gene lookup returns CDR1 SNHLY and CDR2 FYNNEI. Deletions cut 3 bases from V and 8 bases from J, with 13 bases between. This CDR3 contains 13 residues. CDR3 amino acids: CASSDGRELGYTF. In DNA, the CDR3 is TGTGCCAGCAGTGACGGCAGGGAGTTAGGCTACACCTTC.

The gene calls are TRBV10-3 and TRBJ2-5; D gene ambiguous. Germline-derived CDR1 and CDR2 are ENHRY and SYGVKD. The CDR3 is 13 residues long. V lost 10 bases, J lost 5 bases, and 17 bases lay in between. The CDR3 nucleotides read TGTGCCACGCGGCTCGACCGGCAGGAGACCCAGTACTTC. This codes for CATRLDRQETQYF.

This clonotype was counted once. CDR3 region: CASSRESGQSSYEQYF. Here the CDR3 DNA reads TGTGCCAGCAGCCGAGAGTCAGGACAGTCCTCCTACGAGCAGTACTTC. V and J are TRBV11-1 and TRBJ2-7, with TRBD1 as a possible D gene (6 bases). Germline-derived CDR1 and CDR2 are SGHAT and FQDESV (reference sequence). The CDR3 consists of 16 residues. Trimming removed 5 bases at V and 0 bases at J, with 17 bases between.

This chain joins TRBV7-2 and TRBJ1-2; no firm D call. The germline CDR1 and CDR2 sequences are SGHTA and FQGNSA. There are 15 residues in the CDR3. Trimming took off 1 base at V and 2 bases at J, with 11 bases between the two ends. The CDR3 region has the DNA TGTGCCAGCAGCTTAGTCGCGGGATGGAACTATGGCTACACCTTC. Amino acids: CASSLVAGWNYGYTF.

In regard to this clonotype: Germline is not matched at one junction end, which may reflect a read error. The chain's CDR3 is CASSLRGGMAEAFF. CDR3 DNA: TGTGCCAGCAGTTTGAGGGGGGGTATGGCTGAAGCTTTCTTT. V usage is TRBV10-3 and J usage is TRBJ1-1; D perhaps matches TRBD1 (6 bases). Germline loops: CDR1 ENHRY, CDR2 SYGVKD. The CDR3 sequence is 14 residues long.